These 21 T cell receptor beta chains share one sample of origin, sequenced in a study of somatic mutations in cytotoxic T cells in rheumatoid arthritis. The data were produced by immunoSEQ multiplex PCR, yet TCRdb's version contains in-frame clones alone and is incomplete. Among about 10,000 clones, about 93% were seen once, and the ten largest hold more than 11%. The material sequenced was CD8+ T cells sorted from blood. Receptors were obtained from a woman between 18 and 29 years old with rheumatoid arthritis.

This rearrangement joins TRBV11-2 to TRBJ2-3; 11 bases map to TRBD1. The ends lost 4 bases at V and 0 bases at J; junction bases unmatched: 12. This CDR3 has 19 amino acids. Germline lookup yields CDR1 SGHAT and CDR2 FQNNGV. The CDR3 reads CASSWVFPGQGESTDTQYF. The DNA of the CDR3 is TGTGCCAGCAGCTGGGTGTTTCCGGGACAGGGGGAAAGCACAGATACGCAGTATTTT.

The J gene is TRBJ1-5, the V gene TRBV9; TRBD1 is a possible D gene (5 bases). V was clipped by 4 bases and J by 8 bases, with 13 bases between them. Germline CDR1 is SGDLS and CDR2 is YYNGEE. The CDR3 consists of 13 residues. In nucleotides, the CDR3 is TGTGCCAGCAGCCCCTATCAGGGAAAGCCCCAGCATTTT. Translation: CASSPYQGKPQHF. The full variable domain, its missing parts supplied by reference TRBV9 and TRBJ1-5, is DSGVTQTPKHLITATGQRVTLRCSPRSGDLSVYWYQQSLDQGLQFLIQYYNGEERAKGNILERFSAQQFPDLHSELNLSSLELGDSALYFCASSPYQGKPQHFGDGTRLSIL.

The chain recombines TRBV19 with TRBJ2-7; no definite D call. The V gene's germline CDR1 is LNHDA and CDR2 SQIVND (reference sequence). The CDR3 covers 13 residues. The V end lost 1 base, the J end lost 3 bases, and 7 bases lay between the germline ends. The CDR3 DNA reads TGTGCCAGTAGTATAGTTCAGAACTACGAGCAGTACTTC. It encodes CASSIVQNYEQYF.

The genes are TRBV5-4 and TRBJ1-1; D perhaps matches TRBD1 (6 bases). This CDR3 has 13 residues. CDR1 is SGHNT and CDR2 is YYREEE in the germline V gene (reference sequence). The V end was cut by 4 bases, the J end by 6 bases, with 13 bases between. The CDR3 nucleotides are TGTGCCAGCAGCCCTACAGGGACCGCTGAAGCTTTCTTT. This encodes CASSPTGTAEAFF.

The rearrangement uses TRBV9 and TRBJ2-1, with 12 bases aligning to TRBD1. The CDR3 is 16 residues long. Germline V lookup: CDR1 SGDLS, CDR2 YYNGEE. J lost 7 bases, V lost 4 bases, and 9 bases had no gene match. CDR3 DNA sequence: TGTGCCAGCAGCACGCACCGGGACAGGGGGCATAATGAGCAGTTCTTC. Translated: CASSTHRDRGHNEQFF.

This chain joins TRBV5-1 and TRBJ1-1; perhaps TRBD1 as D (6 bases). The CDR3 has 15 amino acids. Germline assignment: CDR1 SGHRS and CDR2 YFSETQ. V lost 0 bases and J lost 5, with 14 bases in between. The CDR3 here is CASSLGVGGRTEAFF. CDR3 DNA: TGCGCCAGCAGCTTGGGGGTAGGGGGAAGGACTGAAGCTTTCTTT.

The V gene is TRBV5-1, the J gene TRBJ2-7, with 8 positions matching TRBD1. The trim removed 2 bases at V and 0 bases at J, leaving 4 bases unmatched. The CDR3 loop spans 15 amino acids. Germline V lookup: CDR1 SGHRS, CDR2 YFSETQ. CDR3 in amino acids: CASSFRGQFSYEQYF. CDR3 DNA sequence: TGCGCCAGCAGCTTCAGGGGGCAATTCTCCTACGAGCAGTACTTC.

V usage is TRBV2 and J usage is TRBJ1-1; D is perhaps TRBD1 (5 bases). This CDR3 spans 16 amino acids. The V gene lost 6 bases and the J gene lost 0 bases, with 17 bases spanning the gap. Per germline, CDR1 SNHLY and CDR2 FYNNEI. DNA of the CDR3: TGTGCCAGCAGCCTTAGGGAAGACAGATTGAACACTGAAGCTTTCTTT. Encoded protein: CASSLREDRLNTEAFF.

This chain connects TRBV5-1 to TRBJ1-1, with a weak D call TRBD1 (6 bases). Germline V lookup: CDR1 SGHRS, CDR2 YFSETQ. V was shortened by 0 bases and J by 0 bases, with 9 bases between the two germline ends. The CDR3 loop spans 15 amino acids. The CDR3 here is CASSLGQGMNTEAFF. The CDR3 nucleotides are TGCGCCAGCAGCTTGGGTCAGGGGATGAACACTGAAGCTTTCTTT.

V gene TRBV7-3 combines with J gene TRBJ1-1; 7 bases are shared with TRBD1. This CDR3 comprises 15 residues. CDR1 and CDR2 from the germline V gene are SGHTA and FQGTGA. Unmatched junction bases numbered 7, after V lost 5 bases and J lost 1 base. CDR3 region: CASSPLAGGNTEAFF. The CDR3 region has the DNA TGTGCCAGCAGCCCTCTGGCAGGGGGGAACACTGAAGCTTTCTTT.

V and J are TRBV27 and TRBJ2-2, with 9 bases fitting TRBD1. This CDR3 contains 19 residues. After removal of 1 base from V and 1 base from J, the junction contained 10 bases not matched to a gene. CDR1 and CDR2 (germline): MNHEY, SMNVEV (reference sequence). CDR3 residues: CASSLFPGTGPLNTGELFF. The CDR3 DNA sequence: TGTGCCAGCAGTTTATTTCCCGGGACAGGGCCTTTGAACACCGGGGAGCTGTTTTTT.

This chain connects TRBV7-9 to TRBJ2-1; D might be TRBD2 (6 bases). V dropped 1 base and J dropped 10 bases, with 14 bases sitting between them. CDR3 length: 14 residues. From germline, CDR1 is SEHNR and CDR2 FQNEAQ (reference sequence). The CDR3 loop reads CASSLGGLRMEQFF. CDR3 in DNA: TGTGCCAGCAGCTTAGGCGGACTAAGGATGGAGCAGTTCTTC. The whole variable domain, filled in from reference TRBV7-9 and TRBJ2-1, reads DTGVSQNPRHKITKRGQNVTFRCDPISEHNRLYWYRQTLGQGPEFLTYFQNEAQLEKSRLLSDRFSAERPKGSFSTLEIQRTEQGDSAMYLCASSLGGLRMEQFFGPGTRLTVL.

This clone occurred once. The chain is built from TRBV2 and TRBJ1-1, with TRBD1 identical over 7 bases. Trimming took 7 bases from V and 0 from J; bases not matched to a gene: 5. This CDR3 comprises 14 residues. Germline-derived CDR1 and CDR2 are SNHLY and FYNNEI. The CDR3 spells CASTQQGMNTEAFF. The CDR3 bases are TGTGCCAGCACCCAACAGGGGATGAACACTGAAGCTTTCTTT.

This clone has just a few counts. The junction does not match germline at one end; this may be a read error. The chain carries TRBV6-8 and TRBJ1-2; D not certain. In germline, CDR1 is MNHGY, CDR2 SAAAGT. The CDR3 covers 9 residues. The CDR3, as DNA: TGTGCCAGCAGTTACGATCGACAATTC. It yields the protein CASSYDRQF.

The chain carries TRBV27 and TRBJ2-1; TRBD1 matches 9 bases. There are 15 residues in the CDR3. Trimming removed 3 bases from V and 1 base from J; junction bases left unmatched: 1. Germline V gene data show CDR1 as MNHEY and CDR2 as SMNVEV (reference sequence). CDR3 DNA: TGTGCCAGCAGTTTGGGGACAGGGTCCTACAATGAGCAGTTCTTC. Its protein is CASSLGTGSYNEQFF.

V usage is TRBV5-6 and J usage is TRBJ1-1; 7 bases are a match to TRBD1. Germline-derived CDR1 and CDR2 are SGHDT and YYEEEE. The ends lost 2 bases at V and 5 bases at J; junction bases unmatched: 3. The length of the CDR3 is 13 residues. In DNA, the CDR3 is TGTGCCAGCAGCTTAAACAGGGGAACTGAAGCTTTCTTT. Translating gives CASSLNRGTEAFF.

The V gene is TRBV10-3, the J gene TRBJ2-7, with 9 bases lining up with TRBD1. This CDR3 comprises 16 residues. Losses at the gene ends were 1 base for V and 4 bases for J; bases not matched to a gene: 8. The germline V gene has CDR1 ENHRY and CDR2 SYGVKD. The CDR3 nucleotides read TGTGCCATCAGTGAGTTGGACAGGGGAGGGGTTTACGAGCAGTACTTC. This encodes CAISELDRGGVYEQYF.

The gene calls are TRBV7-8 and TRBJ1-5, with a possible D match to TRBD1 (6 bases). Germline V gene sequence: CDR1 SGHVS, CDR2 FQNEAQ. V was trimmed by 3 bases and J by 4 bases, leaving 10 bases between them. The CDR3 runs to 14 residues. The CDR3 sequence is CASSFPGANQPQHF. The CDR3 DNA reads as TGTGCCAGCAGCTTCCCAGGGGCGAATCAGCCCCAGCATTTT.

J is TRBJ2-7 and V is TRBV19, with D uncertain. The germline CDR1 and CDR2 sequences are LNHDA and SQIVND (reference sequence). This CDR3 has 13 residues. Trimming took 5 bases from V and 6 from J, leaving 14 bases between them. CDR3: CASSPRLQLEQYF. The CDR3 coding sequence is TGTGCCAGTAGTCCGCGTCTACAGCTCGAGCAGTACTTC.

The CDR3 DNA follows: TGTGCCAGCAGCTTGGTTGCGGGGACGGAGCAGCCCCAGCATTTT. This gives the protein CASSLVAGTEQPQHF. The chain combines TRBV5-4 with TRBJ1-5; tentative D call: TRBD1 (5 bases). V lost 0 bases, J lost 7 bases, and 14 bases lay in between. In germline, CDR1 is SGHNT, CDR2 YYREEE (reference sequence). This CDR3 has 15 residues.

The chain employs TRBV9 and TRBJ2-1; D might be TRBD1 (6 bases). V lost 1 base to trimming and J lost 3 bases, with 8 bases between them. From germline, CDR1 is SGDLS and CDR2 YYNGEE. The CDR3 spans 14 residues. CDR3 region: CASSVTDSYNEQFF. Here the CDR3 DNA reads TGTGCCAGCAGCGTAACGGACAGCTACAATGAGCAGTTCTTC.